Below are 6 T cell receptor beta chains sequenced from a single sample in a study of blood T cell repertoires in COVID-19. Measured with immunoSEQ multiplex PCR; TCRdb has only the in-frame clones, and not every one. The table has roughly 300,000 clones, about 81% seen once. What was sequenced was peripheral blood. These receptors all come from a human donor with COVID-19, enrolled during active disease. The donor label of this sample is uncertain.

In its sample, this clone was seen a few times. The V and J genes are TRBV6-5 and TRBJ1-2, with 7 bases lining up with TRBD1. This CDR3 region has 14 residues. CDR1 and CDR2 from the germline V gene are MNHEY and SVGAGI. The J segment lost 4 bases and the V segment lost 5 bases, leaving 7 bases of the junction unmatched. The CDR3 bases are TGTGCCAGCAGTCCGACAGGGCTCGTCTATGGCTACACCTTC. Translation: CASSPTGLVYGYTF.

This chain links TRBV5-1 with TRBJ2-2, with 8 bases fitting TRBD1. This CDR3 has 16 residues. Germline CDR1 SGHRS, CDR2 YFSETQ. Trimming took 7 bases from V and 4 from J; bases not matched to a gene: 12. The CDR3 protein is CASETSGGSGTGELFF. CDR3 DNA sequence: TGCGCCAGCGAGACCTCAGGGGGCAGTGGCACCGGGGAGCTGTTTTTT.

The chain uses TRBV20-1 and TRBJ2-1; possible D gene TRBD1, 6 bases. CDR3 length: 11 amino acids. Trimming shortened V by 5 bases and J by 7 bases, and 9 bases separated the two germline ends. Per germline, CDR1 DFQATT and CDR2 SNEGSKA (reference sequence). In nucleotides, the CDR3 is TGCAGTGCTTGGCAGGGGAATGAGCAGTTCTTC. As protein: CSAWQGNEQFF.

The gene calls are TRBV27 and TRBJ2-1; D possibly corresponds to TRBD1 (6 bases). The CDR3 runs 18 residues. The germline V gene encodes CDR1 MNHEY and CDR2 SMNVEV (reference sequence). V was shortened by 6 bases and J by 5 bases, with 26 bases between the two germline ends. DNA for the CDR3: TGTGCCAGCAGACCAGGGGCCGTCTCGCTGTTGGAGAACAATGAGCAGTTCTTC. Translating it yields CASRPGAVSLLENNEQFF.

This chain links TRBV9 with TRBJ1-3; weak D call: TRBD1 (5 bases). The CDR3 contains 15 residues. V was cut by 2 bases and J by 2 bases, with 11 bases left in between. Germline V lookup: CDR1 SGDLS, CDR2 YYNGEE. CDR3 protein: CASSVEGIAGNTIYF. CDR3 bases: TGTGCCAGCAGCGTGGAGGGGATCGCTGGAAACACCATATATTTT.

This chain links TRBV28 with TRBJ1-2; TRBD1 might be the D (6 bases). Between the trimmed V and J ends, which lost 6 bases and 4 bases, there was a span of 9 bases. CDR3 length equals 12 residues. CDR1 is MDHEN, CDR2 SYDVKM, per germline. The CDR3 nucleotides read TGTGCCAGCAGGTCGACAGGCTATGGCTACACCTTC. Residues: CASRSTGYGYTF.